The 25 T cell receptor beta chains presented below share a single source sample, sequenced in a study of T cells after yellow fever vaccination. TCRdb reanalysed the 5' RACE reads using MiXCR and keeps one entry per CDR3 protein. The profile shows 350,000 to 450,000 distinct CDR3 sequences, under 7.5% of them singletons. The sequencing here drew on PBMCs, taken 5 days after the yellow fever booster vaccination. The receptors originated from a man aged 30-40 years who received the YFV17D yellow fever vaccine.

The genes are TRBV4-3 and TRBJ2-1; D is perhaps TRBD1 (6 bases). This CDR3 contains 14 residues. V was shortened by 3 bases and J by 6 bases, with 12 bases between the two germline ends. CDR1 is LGHNA, CDR2 YSLEER, per germline. The CDR3 nucleotides are TGCGCCAGCAGCCAGGGGGCGGGTTCCAATGAGCAGTTCTTC. It yields the protein CASSQGAGSNEQFF.

This clonotype was seen only a few times. The gene calls are TRBV6-1 and TRBJ2-1, with D possibly being TRBD2 (6 bases). This CDR3 contains 12 residues. Trimming shortened V by 11 bases and J by 2 bases, and 10 bases separated the two germline ends. Germline V CDR1 and CDR2: MNHNS, SASEGT. The CDR3 DNA is TGTGCCGGTACTAGCCCCTACAATGAGCAGTTCTTC. It yields the protein CAGTSPYNEQFF.

This CDR3 is CASSLSGQRSSYEQYF. CDR3 nucleotide sequence: TGTGCCAGCAGCTTGAGTGGGCAGCGGAGCTCCTACGAGCAGTACTTC. The rearrangement uses TRBV7-2 and TRBJ2-7, with a tentative D call TRBD2 (5 bases). Per the germline V gene, CDR1 is SGHTA and CDR2 is FQGNSA. The CDR3 is 16 residues long. V lost 3 bases to trimming and J lost 0 bases, with 15 bases between them.

This clonotype showed up just a few times. The genes are TRBV27 and TRBJ2-7, with D possibly TRBD2 on 6 matching bases. V was shortened by 7 bases and J by 0 bases, with 28 bases between the two germline ends. Germline loops: CDR1 MNHEY, CDR2 SMNVEV (reference sequence). This CDR3 has 19 residues. CDR3 residues: CASTPPSSKISGSSYEQYF. CDR3 nucleotides: TGTGCCAGCACCCCCCCTAGCTCTAAAATTAGCGGCAGCTCCTACGAGCAGTACTTC.

This clonotype was detected ten times or more. The J gene is TRBJ2-7, the V gene TRBV7-6; 9 nucleotides line up with TRBD1. V shed 5 bases, J shed 2 bases, and the junction held 7 bases outside the gene matches. The CDR3 loop spans 15 amino acids. Per germline, CDR1 SGHVS and CDR2 FNYEAQ. The CDR3 region is CASSPLGQGTYEQYF. The CDR3 coding sequence is TGTGCCAGCAGCCCTCTGGGACAGGGAACCTACGAGCAGTACTTC.

The chain combines TRBV10-3 with TRBJ2-1; TRBD2 aligns across 10 bases. The V and J ends lost 4 bases and 3 bases, in that order; junction bases with no gene match: 9. This CDR3 contains 17 residues. CDR1 and CDR2 (germline): ENHRY, SYGVKD. The DNA for the CDR3 is TGTGCCATCAGTGGGGAGTTAAGCGGGAGGGTCTACAATGAGCAGTTCTTC. Encoded protein: CAISGELSGRVYNEQFF.

The chain recombines TRBV7-9 with TRBJ2-3, with D possibly matching TRBD1 (5 bases). V lost 1 base, J lost 2 bases, and 10 bases lay in between. Per germline, CDR1 SEHNR and CDR2 FQNEAQ (reference sequence). CDR3 length equals 15 residues. CDR3 bases: TGTGCCAGCAGCTTAGATGGGGCTTCCACAGATACGCAGTATTTT. Protein product: CASSLDGASTDTQYF.

This clonotype was observed many times. This sequence joins TRBV7-2 and TRBJ2-1, with TRBD2 identical over 8 bases. Per the germline V gene, CDR1 is SGHTA and CDR2 is FQGNSA. The CDR3 spans 15 residues. V gave up 0 bases and J gave up 4 bases; unmatched junction bases: 2. CDR3 region: CASSLATSGYNEQFF. CDR3 DNA: TGTGCCAGCAGCTTAGCCACTAGCGGATACAATGAGCAGTTCTTC.

Only a few counts were recorded for this clonotype. The V call is TRBV5-1, the J call TRBJ1-1; 9 nucleotides agree with TRBD1. Germline CDR1 reads SGHRS; CDR2 reads YFSETQ. V lost 4 bases, J lost 6 bases, and 10 bases stayed unmatched. The CDR3 covers 15 residues. For the CDR3, the DNA is TGCGCCAGCAGCGTCCGGGACAGGGCTTACGCTGAAGCTTTCTTT. Translating gives CASSVRDRAYAEAFF.

This chain connects TRBV4-1 to TRBJ1-2, with D possibly being TRBD1 (5 bases). The germline CDR1 and CDR2 sequences are MGHRA and YSYEKL. The V end was cut by 0 bases, the J end by 4 bases, with 9 bases between. The CDR3 has 14 residues. Here the CDR3 DNA reads TGCGCCAGCAGCCAAGAAGGGGTGGGCTATGGCTACACCTTC. Protein product: CASSQEGVGYGYTF.

This clonotype was observed a handful of times. V and J are TRBV15 and TRBJ2-7, with 7 bases that match TRBD1. This CDR3 has 16 amino acids. J gave up 4 bases and V 8 bases, and 17 bases lay outside the gene matches. Per the germline V gene, CDR1 is LNHNV and CDR2 is YYDKDF (reference sequence). CDR3 sequence: CATSDHRQGAPYEQYF. CDR3 in DNA: TGTGCCACCTCCGACCATAGACAGGGAGCCCCTTACGAGCAGTACTTC. The variable domain in full, with the rest retrieved from reference TRBV15 and TRBJ2-7, is DAMVIQNPRYQVTQFGKPVTLSCSQTLNHNVMYWYQQKSSQAPKLLFHYYDKDFNNEADTPDNFQSRRPNTSFCFLDIRSPGLGDTAMYLCATSDHRQGAPYEQYFGPGTRLTVT.

V gene TRBV14 combines with J gene TRBJ2-7; 7 nucleotides align to TRBD2. Unmatched junction bases numbered 7, after V lost 2 bases and J lost 6 bases. CDR3 length equals 14 residues. Per the germline V gene, CDR1 is SGHDN and CDR2 is FVKESK. The CDR3 reads CASSQLAGVFEQYF. The CDR3 nucleotides are TGTGCCAGCAGCCAACTTGCGGGAGTCTTCGAGCAGTACTTC.

This clonotype was found a few times. The rearrangement links TRBV5-1 to TRBJ1-1; D possibly corresponds to TRBD1 (5 bases). The CDR3 runs 15 residues. CDR1 and CDR2 from the germline V gene are SGHRS and YFSETQ. The germline V and J ends were trimmed by 4 bases and 1 base, with 14 bases remaining between them. The CDR3 reads CASSLGHTSNTEAFF. CDR3 DNA sequence: TGCGCCAGCAGCCTCGGACACACTTCGAACACTGAAGCTTTCTTT.

In this sample, this clonotype turned up a few times. J is TRBJ2-7 and V is TRBV6-1; 8 nucleotides match TRBD2. The CDR3 has 18 residues. Germline-derived CDR1 and CDR2 are MNHNS and SASEGT. Unmatched junction bases numbered 16, after V lost 6 bases and J lost 0 bases. The CDR3 DNA is TGTGCCAGCAGCGACCCTTTAGCGGGGAACCGACACTCCTACGAGCAGTACTTC. It yields the protein CASSDPLAGNRHSYEQYF.

This clonotype was found a few times. This chain joins TRBV28 and TRBJ2-1; maybe TRBD2 (5 bases). The CDR3 runs 13 residues. The V end was cut by 11 bases, the J end by 8 bases, with 19 bases between. Germline CDR1 and CDR2: MDHEN and SYDVKM. In DNA, the CDR3 is TGTGCCTCAACCGGGGTGCGGAGGCATGAGCAGTTCTTC. It translates to CASTGVRRHEQFF.

In this sample, this clonotype turned up a few times. The chain couples TRBV20-1 to TRBJ2-7, with 8 bases fitting TRBD2. Germline values: CDR1 DFQATT, CDR2 SNEGSKA (reference sequence). V was pared by 5 bases and J by 6 bases, with 9 bases of the junction left unmatched. The CDR3 extends over 13 amino acids. Written as DNA, the CDR3 is TGCAGTGCTTTAGACAGCCGGGAGGGCGAGCAGTACTTC. It is translated as CSALDSREGEQYF.

V is TRBV12-3 or TRBV12-4 and J is TRBJ2-1; 13 bases map to TRBD2. V lost 5 bases, J lost 0 bases, and 10 bases stayed unmatched. This CDR3 has 19 amino acids. The CDR3 nucleotides read TGTGCCAGCAGTCCAACCCGAGGGACTAGCGGGAACTCCTACAATGAGCAGTTCTTC. It encodes CASSPTRGTSGNSYNEQFF.

This clonotype has a count of ten or more. The chain is built from TRBV12-3 or TRBV12-4 and TRBJ1-6; unclear D gene. The CDR3 runs 12 residues. Trimming took 0 bases from V and 10 from J, leaving 4 bases between them. The CDR3 DNA follows: TGTGCCAGCAGTTTAGCGTACTCACCCCTCCACTTT. Amino acids: CASSLAYSPLHF.

This clonotype occurred many times. V gene TRBV13 combines with J gene TRBJ2-1; 12 bases match TRBD2. V lost 1 base, J lost 6 bases, and 1 base stayed unmatched. The CDR3 extends over 15 amino acids. Germline loops: CDR1 PRHDT, CDR2 FYEKMQ (reference sequence). This chain's CDR3 is CASSLASGRVNEQFF. The CDR3 DNA reads TGTGCCAGCAGCTTAGCTAGCGGGAGGGTCAATGAGCAGTTCTTC. Based on the CDR3 plus reference TRBV13 and TRBJ2-1, the full variable domain is AAGVIQSPRHLIKEKRETATLKCYPIPRHDTVYWYQQGPGQDPQFLISFYEKMQSDKGSIPDRFSAQQFSDYHSELNMSSLELGDSALYFCASSLASGRVNEQFFGPGTRLTVL.

This clonotype was seen repeatedly, ten times or more. V and J are TRBV20-1 and TRBJ2-3, with a possible D match to TRBD2 (5 bases). This CDR3 is 14 amino acids long. The germline V gene has CDR1 DFQATT and CDR2 SNEGSKA (reference sequence). Trimming pared 3 bases from V and 0 bases from J, leaving 10 bases between. The CDR3 protein is CSASLGGSTDTQYF. The CDR3 nucleotides read TGCAGTGCTAGTCTCGGCGGGAGCACAGATACGCAGTATTTT.

In this sample, this clonotype turned up a few times. This chain joins TRBV4-3 and TRBJ2-2, with D possibly matching TRBD2 (5 bases). In germline, CDR1 is LGHNA, CDR2 YSLEER. This CDR3 has 15 residues. Trimming removed 0 bases from V and 6 bases from J, with 11 bases in between. In DNA, the CDR3 is TGCGCCAGCAGCCAAGATCGGGGTGGGTCCGGGGAGCTGTTTTTT. Its protein is CASSQDRGGSGELFF.

The table lists this clonotype with many counts. J is TRBJ2-1 and V is TRBV20-1; D might be TRBD1 (5 bases). Germline lookup yields CDR1 DFQATT and CDR2 SNEGSKA (reference sequence). Between the trimmed V and J ends, which lost 6 bases and 7 bases, there was a span of 10 bases. This CDR3 has 11 amino acids. CDR3 sequence reads: CSANRINEQFF. The CDR3 DNA reads as TGCAGTGCCAACAGGATTAATGAGCAGTTCTTC.

The chain combines TRBV19 with TRBJ2-7, with 9 bases matching TRBD2. The length of the CDR3 is 15 residues. Germline V lookup: CDR1 LNHDA, CDR2 SQIVND (reference sequence). V lost 5 bases, J lost 2 bases, and 7 bases stayed unmatched. CDR3 in amino acids: CASSVAGVRTYEQYF. In DNA form, the CDR3 reads TGTGCCAGTAGTGTAGCGGGAGTAAGGACCTACGAGCAGTACTTC.

This clonotype occurred a few times. V and J are TRBV19 and TRBJ1-1, with no clear D. The CDR3 consists of 15 residues. The V end was cut by 3 bases, the J end by 5 bases, with 16 bases between. Germline values: CDR1 LNHDA, CDR2 SQIVND (reference sequence). The CDR3 spells CASSIPQTSWTEAFF. The CDR3 region has the DNA TGTGCCAGTAGTATCCCCCAGACCTCGTGGACTGAAGCTTTCTTT.

At least ten counts were recorded for this clonotype. The chain recombines TRBV7-9 with TRBJ2-2; the match to TRBD1 covers 8 bases. The CDR3 totals 14 residues. Germline CDR1 and CDR2: SEHNR and FQNEAQ (reference sequence). The CDR3 sequence: CATNRGSNTGELFF. The CDR3 DNA reads TGTGCTACCAACAGGGGGTCGAACACCGGGGAGCTGTTTTTT.